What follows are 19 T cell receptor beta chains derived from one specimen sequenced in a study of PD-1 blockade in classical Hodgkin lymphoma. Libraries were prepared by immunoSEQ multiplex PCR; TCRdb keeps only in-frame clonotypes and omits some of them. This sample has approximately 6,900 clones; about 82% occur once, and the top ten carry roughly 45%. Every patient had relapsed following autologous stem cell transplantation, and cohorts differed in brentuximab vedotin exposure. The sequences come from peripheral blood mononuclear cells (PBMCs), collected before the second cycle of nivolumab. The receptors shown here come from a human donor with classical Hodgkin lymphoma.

CDR3: CASSLDSGLAGGYEQYV. As DNA, the CDR3 is TGTGCCAGCAGCTTAGATTCGGGACTAGCGGGGGGCTACGAGCAGTACGTC. V usage is TRBV7-8 and J usage is TRBJ2-7; 15 nucleotides match TRBD2. CDR3 length: 17 residues. The germline gives CDR1 SGHVS, CDR2 FQNEAQ. The junction had 4 bases not matched to a gene; V was cut back by 1 base and J by 3 bases.

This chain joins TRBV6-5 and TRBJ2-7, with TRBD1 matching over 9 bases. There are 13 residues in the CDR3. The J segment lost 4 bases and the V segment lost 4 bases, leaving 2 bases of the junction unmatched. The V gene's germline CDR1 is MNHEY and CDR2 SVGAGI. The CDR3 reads CASSFGTGYEQYV. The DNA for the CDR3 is TGTGCCAGCAGTTTTGGGACAGGGTACGAGCAGTACGTC.

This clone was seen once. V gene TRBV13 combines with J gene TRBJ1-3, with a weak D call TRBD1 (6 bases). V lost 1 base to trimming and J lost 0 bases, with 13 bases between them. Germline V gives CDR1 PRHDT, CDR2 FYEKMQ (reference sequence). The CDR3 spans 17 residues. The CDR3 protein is CASSLEGGLSSGNTIYF. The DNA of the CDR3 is TGTGCCAGCAGCTTAGAGGGGGGCTTGAGCTCTGGAAACACCATATATTTT.

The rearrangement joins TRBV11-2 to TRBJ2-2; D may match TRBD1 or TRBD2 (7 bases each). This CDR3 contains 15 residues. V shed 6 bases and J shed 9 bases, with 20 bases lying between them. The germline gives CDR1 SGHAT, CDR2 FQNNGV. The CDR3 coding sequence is TGTGCCAGCAGTCCTCAGGGGGGGCTCCCCCGGGAGCTGTTTTTT. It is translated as CASSPQGGLPRELFF.

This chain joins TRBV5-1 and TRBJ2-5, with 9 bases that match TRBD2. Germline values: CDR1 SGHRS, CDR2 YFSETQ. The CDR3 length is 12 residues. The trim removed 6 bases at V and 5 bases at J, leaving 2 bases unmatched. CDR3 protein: CASKRGVETQYF. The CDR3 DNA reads TGCGCCAGCAAGCGGGGGGTGGAGACCCAGTACTTC.

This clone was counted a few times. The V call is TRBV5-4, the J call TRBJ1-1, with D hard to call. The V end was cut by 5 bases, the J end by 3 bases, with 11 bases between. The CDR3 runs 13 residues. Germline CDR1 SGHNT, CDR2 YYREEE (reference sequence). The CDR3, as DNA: TGTGCCAGCAGAATGGGAGGCCACACTGAAGCTTTCTTT. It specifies CASRMGGHTEAFF.

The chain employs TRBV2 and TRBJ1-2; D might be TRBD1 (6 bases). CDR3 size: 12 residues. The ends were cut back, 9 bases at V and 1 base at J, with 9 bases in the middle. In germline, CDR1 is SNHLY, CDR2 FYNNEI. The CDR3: CARGGGNYGYTF. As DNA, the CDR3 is TGTGCCAGAGGAGGGGGTAACTATGGCTACACCTTC.

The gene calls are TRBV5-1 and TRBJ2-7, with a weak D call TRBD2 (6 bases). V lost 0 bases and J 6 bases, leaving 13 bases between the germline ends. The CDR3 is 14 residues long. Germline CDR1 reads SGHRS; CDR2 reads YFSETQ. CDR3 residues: CASSLGASEGEQYV. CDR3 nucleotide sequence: TGCGCCAGCAGCTTGGGGGCTAGCGAGGGCGAGCAGTACGTC.

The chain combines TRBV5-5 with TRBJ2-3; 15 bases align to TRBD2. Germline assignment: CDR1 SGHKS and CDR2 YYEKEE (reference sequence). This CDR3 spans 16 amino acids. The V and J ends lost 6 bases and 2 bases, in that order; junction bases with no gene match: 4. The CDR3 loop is CASMGLAGGYTDTQYF. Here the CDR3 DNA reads TGTGCCAGCATGGGACTAGCGGGGGGTTACACAGATACGCAGTATTTT. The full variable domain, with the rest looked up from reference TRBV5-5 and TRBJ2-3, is DAGVTQSPTHLIKTRGQQVTLRCSPISGHKSVSWYQQVLGQGPQFIFQYYEKEERGRGNFPDRFSARQFPNYSSELNVNALLLGDSALYLCASMGLAGGYTDTQYFGPGTRLTVL.

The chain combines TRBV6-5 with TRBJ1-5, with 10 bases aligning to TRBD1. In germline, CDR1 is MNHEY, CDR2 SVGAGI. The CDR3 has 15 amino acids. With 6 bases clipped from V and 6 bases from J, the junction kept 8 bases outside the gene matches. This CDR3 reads CASSRKGQGVQPQHF. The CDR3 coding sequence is TGTGCCAGCAGCCGGAAAGGACAGGGGGTTCAGCCCCAGCATTTT.

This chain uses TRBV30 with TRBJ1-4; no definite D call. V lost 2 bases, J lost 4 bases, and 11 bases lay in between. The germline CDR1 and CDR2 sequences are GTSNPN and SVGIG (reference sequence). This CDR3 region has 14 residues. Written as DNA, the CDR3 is TGTGCCTGGAGTCTCGGCGCTCTTAATGAAAAACTGTTTTTT. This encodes CAWSLGALNEKLFF.

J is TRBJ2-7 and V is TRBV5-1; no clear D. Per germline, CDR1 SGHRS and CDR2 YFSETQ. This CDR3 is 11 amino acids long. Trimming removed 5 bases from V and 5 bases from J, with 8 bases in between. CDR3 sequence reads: CASSSNDEQYV. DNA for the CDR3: TGCGCCAGCAGTTCCAACGACGAGCAGTACGTC.

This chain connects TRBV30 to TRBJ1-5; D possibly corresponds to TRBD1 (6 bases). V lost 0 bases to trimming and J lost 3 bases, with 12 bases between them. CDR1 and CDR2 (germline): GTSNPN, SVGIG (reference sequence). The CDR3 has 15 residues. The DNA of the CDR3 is TGTGCCTGGAGTGTAGCCTGGGGGCTCAATCAGCCCCAGCATTTT. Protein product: CAWSVAWGLNQPQHF.

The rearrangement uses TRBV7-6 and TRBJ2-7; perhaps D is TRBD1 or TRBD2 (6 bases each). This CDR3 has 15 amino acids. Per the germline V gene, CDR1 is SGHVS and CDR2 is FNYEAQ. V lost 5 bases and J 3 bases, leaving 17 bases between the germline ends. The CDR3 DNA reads TGTGCCAGCAGCCCTCGGCCGGGGGCCAGCTACGAGCAGTACGTC. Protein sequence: CASSPRPGASYEQYV.

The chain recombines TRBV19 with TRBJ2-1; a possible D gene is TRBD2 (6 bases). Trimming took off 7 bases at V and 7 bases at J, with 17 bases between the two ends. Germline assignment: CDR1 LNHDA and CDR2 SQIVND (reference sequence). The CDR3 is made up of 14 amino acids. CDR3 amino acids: CASKYSGEWNEQFF. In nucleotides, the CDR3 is TGTGCCAGTAAGTACTCGGGGGAATGGAATGAGCAGTTCTTC.

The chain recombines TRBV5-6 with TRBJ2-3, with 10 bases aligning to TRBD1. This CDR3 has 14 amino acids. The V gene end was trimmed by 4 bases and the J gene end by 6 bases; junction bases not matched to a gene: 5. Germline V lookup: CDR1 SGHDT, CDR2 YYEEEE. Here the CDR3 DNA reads TGTGCCAGCAGCCCGACAGGGGGCAGCGATACGCAGTATTTT. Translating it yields CASSPTGGSDTQYF. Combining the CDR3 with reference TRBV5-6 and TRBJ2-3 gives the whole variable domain DAGVTQSPTHLIKTRGQQVTLRCSPKSGHDTVSWYQQALGQGPQFIFQYYEEEERQRGNFPDRFSGHQFPNYSSELNVNALLLGDSALYLCASSPTGGSDTQYFGPGTRLTVL.

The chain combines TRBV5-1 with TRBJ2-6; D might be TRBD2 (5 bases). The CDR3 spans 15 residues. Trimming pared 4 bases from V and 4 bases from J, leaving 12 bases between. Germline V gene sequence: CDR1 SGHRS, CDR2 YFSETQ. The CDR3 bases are TGCGCCAGCAGCCCCACGGGGTCCGGGGCCAACGTCCTGACTTTC. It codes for CASSPTGSGANVLTF.

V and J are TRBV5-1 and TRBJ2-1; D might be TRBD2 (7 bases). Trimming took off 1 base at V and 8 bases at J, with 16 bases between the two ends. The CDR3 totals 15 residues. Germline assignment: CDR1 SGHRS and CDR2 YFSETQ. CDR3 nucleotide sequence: TGCGCCAGCAGCTTGACCGGGGGGCCGAAACATGAGCAGTTCTTC. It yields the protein CASSLTGGPKHEQFF. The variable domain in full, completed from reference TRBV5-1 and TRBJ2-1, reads KAGVTQTPRYLIKTRGQQVTLSCSPISGHRSVSWYQQTPGQGLQFLFEYFSETQRNKGNFPGRFSGRQFSNSRSEMNVSTLELGDSALYLCASSLTGGPKHEQFFGPGTRLTVL.

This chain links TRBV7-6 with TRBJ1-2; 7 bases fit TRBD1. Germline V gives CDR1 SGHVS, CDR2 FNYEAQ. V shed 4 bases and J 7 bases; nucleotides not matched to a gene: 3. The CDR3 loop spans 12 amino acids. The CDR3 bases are TGTGCCAGCAGCTCCCAGGGGGGTGGCTACACCTTC. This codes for CASSSQGGGYTF.